This passage covers 23 T cell receptor beta chains from one sample sequenced in a study of cytomegalovirus exposure and HLA in healthy donors. Primers included in the PCR were 60 Vbeta and 13 Jbeta primers. TCRdb keeps only in-frame clones here, not all; method: immunoSEQ multiplex PCR. The sample gives 200,000 to 250,000 clones, over 70% of which show up once; around 2.8% is in the top ten. Sequencing was carried out using PBMCs. All receptors derive from a woman aged 60-70 years in good health and CMV-seropositive.

The chain joins TRBV5-1 to TRBJ1-3; D is unresolved. From germline, CDR1 is SGHRS and CDR2 YFSETQ. V shed 0 bases and J shed 0 bases, with 13 bases lying between them. The CDR3 loop spans 17 amino acids. The DNA for the CDR3 is TGCGCCAGCAGCTTGGTATATCGGGGTTCCTCTGGAAACACCATATATTTT. Amino acids: CASSLVYRGSSGNTIYF.

The chain employs TRBV5-4 and TRBJ2-5, with D tentatively TRBD1 (6 bases). The CDR3 has 15 residues. Trimming removed 4 bases from V and 9 bases from J, with 22 bases in between. Germline V gene data show CDR1 as SGHNT and CDR2 as YYREEE (reference sequence). The CDR3 is CASSPTSGAGKAQYF. Here the CDR3 DNA reads TGTGCCAGCAGCCCGACGTCAGGGGCAGGAAAGGCCCAGTACTTC.

Concerning this clone: A junction boundary mismatches the germline segment, possibly from a read error. The genes are TRBV29-1 and TRBJ2-1; 12 bases align to TRBD2. CDR1 and CDR2 from the germline V gene are SQVTM and ANQGSEA. The CDR3 has 15 residues. The CDR3 loop reads CSGRLAGESYNERFF. The CDR3 coding sequence is TGCAGCGGAAGACTAGCGGGGGAGTCCTACAATGAGCGGTTCTTC.

The chain is built from TRBV4-3 and TRBJ1-2; 7 nucleotides agree with TRBD1. The CDR3 spans 16 residues. V lost 3 bases, J lost 4 bases, and 11 bases stayed unmatched. From germline, CDR1 is LGHNA and CDR2 YSLEER. The CDR3, as DNA: TGCGCCAGCAGCCACCGAGGACAGGAAATTTTCTATGGCTACACCTTC. The encoded protein is CASSHRGQEIFYGYTF.

This clone was detected a few times. CDR3 DNA: TGTGCCAGCAGCTTTCAGTTGAACACTGAAGCTTTCTTT. Protein sequence: CASSFQLNTEAFF. The chain employs TRBV7-9 and TRBJ1-1; no clear D. Trimming took off 3 bases at V and 0 bases at J, with 5 bases between the two ends. The V gene's germline CDR1 is SEHNR and CDR2 FQNEAQ (reference sequence). The CDR3 totals 13 residues.

The chain joins TRBV6-1 to TRBJ2-7; 13 positions agree with TRBD2. With V trimmed by 6 bases and J by 4 bases, 6 bases remained unmatched. This CDR3 comprises 15 residues. Per the germline V gene, CDR1 is MNHNS and CDR2 is SASEGT. In DNA form, the CDR3 reads TGTGCCAGCAGAGCGACTAGCGGGGGGAGTTACGAGCAGTACTTC. Amino acid sequence: CASRATSGGSYEQYF.

A single count supports this clone. The chain links TRBV18 to TRBJ1-3; D gene uncertain. CDR3 size: 14 residues. V was shortened by 5 bases and J by 4 bases, with 12 bases between the two germline ends. Germline CDR1 KGHSH, CDR2 LQKENI. This CDR3 reads CASSIGIRGNTIYF. For the CDR3, the DNA is TGTGCCAGCTCAATCGGTATACGGGGAAACACCATATATTTT. The full variable domain, rest sourced from reference TRBV18 and TRBJ1-3, is NAGVMQNPRHLVRRRGQEARLRCSPMKGHSHVYWYRQLPEEGLKFMVYLQKENIIDESGMPKERFSAEFPKEGPSILRIQQVVRGDSAAYFCASSIGIRGNTIYFGEGSWLTVV.

This chain joins TRBV6-1 and TRBJ2-7; D call uncertain. The CDR3 is 14 amino acids. The germline V gene encodes CDR1 MNHNS and CDR2 SASEGT. Trimming stripped 5 bases from V and 0 bases from J, with 11 bases between. CDR3 protein: CASSPVSSSYEQYF. CDR3 DNA: TGTGCCAGCAGTCCCGTATCGAGCTCCTACGAGCAGTACTTC.

The rearrangement joins TRBV7-2 to TRBJ2-7, with D possibly TRBD1 on 6 matching bases. This CDR3 has 12 residues. Germline CDR1 is SGHTA and CDR2 is FQGNSA. The germline V and J ends were trimmed by 8 bases and 2 bases, with 10 bases remaining between them. The CDR3 DNA is TGTGCCAGCCGAGGACAGACCTACGAGCAGTACTTC. It specifies CASRGQTYEQYF.

The chain recombines TRBV21-1 with TRBJ2-5; no DNA check was done on the table's D call, TRBD2. TRBV21-1 is given as a pseudogene. The CDR3 has 15 residues. This CDR3 is CASSKSAGGYETQYF. The CDR3 DNA sequence: TGTGCCAGCAGCAAATCTGCGGGAGGGTATGAGACCCAGTACTTC.

This clone has just one count. The chain recombines TRBV7-7 with TRBJ2-3, with 9 bases aligning to TRBD1. The CDR3 totals 15 residues. Germline V gene data show CDR1 as SSHAT and CDR2 as FNYEAQ (reference sequence). The V gene end was trimmed by 4 bases and the J gene end by 7 bases; junction bases not matched to a gene: 9. CDR3 region: CASSSGQGKWNTQYF. CDR3 bases: TGTGCCAGCAGCTCCGGACAGGGGAAATGGAATACGCAGTATTTT.

The CDR3 here is CASSFRNTEAFF. The CDR3 DNA is TGTGCCAGCAGCTTCAGGAACACTGAAGCTTTCTTT. The chain employs TRBV13 and TRBJ1-1; D gene unclear. CDR1 PRHDT and CDR2 FYEKMQ come from the germline V gene (reference sequence). The CDR3 is made up of 12 amino acids. Deletions cut 3 bases from V and 1 base from J, with 3 bases between.

The rearrangement links TRBV18 to TRBJ1-1, with TRBD1 matching 10 bases. CDR1 and CDR2 (germline): KGHSH, LQKENI. The CDR3 covers 15 residues. Losses at the gene ends were 1 base for V and 1 base for J; bases not matched to a gene: 0. CDR3 coding DNA: TGTGCCAGCTCACCACGGACAGGGGGGAACACTGAAGCTTTCTTT. Translated: CASSPRTGGNTEAFF.

This rearrangement joins TRBV5-1 to TRBJ2-2; 8 bases map to TRBD1. CDR1 SGHRS and CDR2 YFSETQ come from the germline V gene. V gave up 0 bases and J gave up 3 bases; unmatched junction bases: 7. The CDR3 covers 17 residues. The CDR3, as DNA: TGCGCCAGCAGCTTGGCTACCGGACAGGGAGACACCGGGGAGCTGTTTTTT. Residues: CASSLATGQGDTGELFF.

The chain links TRBV7-8 to TRBJ1-1, with D hard to call. Trimming removed 5 bases from V and 5 bases from J, with 15 bases in between. This CDR3 region has 14 residues. Germline V gives CDR1 SGHVS, CDR2 FQNEAQ. The CDR3 nucleotides read TGTGCCAGCAGCCCGAATCGGGGAGTAACTGAAGCTTTCTTT. It yields the protein CASSPNRGVTEAFF.

The chain recombines TRBV5-1 with TRBJ2-5; 9 nucleotides match TRBD2. The CDR3 sequence is 15 residues long. After removal of 3 bases from V and 5 bases from J, the junction contained 8 bases not matched to a gene. The germline V gene encodes CDR1 SGHRS and CDR2 YFSETQ. This CDR3 reads CASSSSGLAFETQYF. CDR3 bases: TGCGCCAGCAGCTCCTCGGGACTAGCCTTTGAGACCCAGTACTTC.

This clone has just one count. V and J are TRBV6-6 and TRBJ1-1; 8 bases agree with TRBD1. The CDR3 is 15 residues long. J lost 0 bases, V lost 8 bases, and 8 bases had no gene match. Germline CDR1 and CDR2: MNHNY and SVGAGI (reference sequence). The CDR3, as DNA: TGTGCCAGCGGGCAGGGGGCTTTGATGAACACTGAAGCTTTCTTT. Translation gives CASGQGALMNTEAFF.

The chain uses TRBV28 and TRBJ2-7; a possible D gene is TRBD1 (6 bases). CDR1 MDHEN and CDR2 SYDVKM come from the germline V gene. Trimming took 4 bases from V and 3 from J, leaving 16 bases between them. The CDR3 is made up of 15 amino acids. This CDR3 is CASSSSGAGVYEQYF. The CDR3, as DNA: TGTGCCAGCAGTTCGAGTGGGGCAGGGGTCTACGAGCAGTACTTC.

The chain carries TRBV9 and TRBJ1-2, with TRBD1 matching over 7 bases. J was trimmed by 4 bases and V by 0 bases; bases with no gene match: 6. This CDR3 is 15 amino acids long. The germline V gene has CDR1 SGDLS and CDR2 YYNGEE. The CDR3 loop is CASSVDSAGGYGYTF. In DNA, the CDR3 is TGTGCCAGCAGCGTAGATTCGGCAGGGGGCTATGGCTACACCTTC.

The J gene is TRBJ1-1, the V gene TRBV7-2, with a weak D call TRBD1 (5 bases). This CDR3 is 13 amino acids long. The germline V gene has CDR1 SGHTA and CDR2 FQGNSA. V lost 10 bases and J 1 base, leaving 13 bases between the germline ends. The CDR3 reads CATSIQANTEAFF. The CDR3 DNA follows: TGTGCCACATCGATACAGGCGAACACTGAAGCTTTCTTT.

In this sample, this clone turned up a few times. The CDR3 protein is CASSVSPETEAFF. As DNA, the CDR3 is TGTGCCAGCAGTGTCTCTCCTGAGACTGAAGCTTTCTTT. V and J are TRBV2 and TRBJ1-1; D is ambiguous. Trimming took 4 bases from V and 5 from J, leaving 11 bases between them. Germline loops: CDR1 SNHLY, CDR2 FYNNEI. The CDR3 has 13 residues.

V gene TRBV30 combines with J gene TRBJ2-5; D is possibly TRBD2 (6 bases). V lost 6 bases and J lost 5, with 16 bases in between. This CDR3 spans 13 amino acids. Germline V gene lookup returns CDR1 GTSNPN and CDR2 SVGIG (reference sequence). The CDR3 DNA is TGTGCCTGCCCAGTGGAGAGCGGGGAGACCCAGTACTTC. Its protein is CACPVESGETQYF.

V usage is TRBV2 and J usage is TRBJ2-3; the match to TRBD2 covers 8 bases. V was clipped by 4 bases and J by 5 bases; unmatched bases: 5. This CDR3 has 14 amino acids. CDR1 SNHLY and CDR2 FYNNEI come from the germline V gene. CDR3 sequence: CASSAGGAIDTQYF. The CDR3 bases are TGTGCCAGCAGTGCGGGGGGGGCTATAGATACGCAGTATTTT.